The next 5 T cell receptor beta chains were all read from a single sample in a study of cytotoxic CD8 clonotypes in ibrutinib-treated CLL. Libraries were prepared by immunoSEQ multiplex PCR; TCRdb keeps only in-frame clonotypes and omits some of them. The table includes some 200,000 clones, 79% detected once. The sequences come from PBMCs, collected after 12 months of ibrutinib treatment. These receptor sequences come from a human donor with chronic lymphocytic leukemia.

The chain employs TRBV5-1 and TRBJ2-7, with 10 bases matching TRBD1. The CDR3 has 18 residues. Germline V CDR1 and CDR2: SGHRS, YFSETQ. With V trimmed by 4 bases and J by 0 bases, 13 bases remained unmatched. The chain's CDR3 is CASSLRPPGQGLSYEQYF. DNA for the CDR3: TGCGCCAGCAGCCTGAGACCCCCGGGACAGGGGCTCTCCTACGAGCAGTACTTC.

The chain links TRBV27 to TRBJ2-5; 8 bases are a match to TRBD2. V dropped 2 bases and J dropped 2; count of bases not matched to a gene: 4. The CDR3 covers 15 residues. Germline V gene data show CDR1 as MNHEY and CDR2 as SMNVEV (reference sequence). The CDR3 region is CASSLLSGRQETQYF. CDR3 DNA sequence: TGTGCCAGCAGTTTACTCAGCGGGAGACAAGAGACCCAGTACTTC.

With regard to this clone: In the same sample, other DNA sequences code for this CDR3. The chain has TRBV27 and TRBJ2-7; no clear D. The CDR3 sequence is 13 residues long. Germline lookup yields CDR1 MNHEY and CDR2 SMNVEV (reference sequence). With 2 bases removed from V and 2 bases from J, the gap between germline ends came to 7 bases. CDR3 nucleotides: TGTGCCAGCAGTTTAAGCCCGACCTACGAGCAGTACTTC. This encodes CASSLSPTYEQYF.

The chain carries TRBV6-4 and TRBJ2-2, with a possible D match to TRBD2 (5 bases). V lost 3 bases to trimming and J lost 8 bases, with 10 bases between them. The length of the CDR3 is 13 residues. The V gene's germline CDR1 is MRHNA and CDR2 SNTAGT. This CDR3 reads CASSDGESGELFF. The CDR3 DNA is TGTGCCAGCAGTGATGGGGAGAGTGGGGAGCTGTTTTTT.

The V and J genes are TRBV7-9 and TRBJ1-1; possible D gene TRBD1, 5 bases. The CDR3 extends over 15 amino acids. Germline CDR1 reads SEHNR; CDR2 reads FQNEAQ (reference sequence). Trimming cost V 5 bases and J 5 bases, with 18 bases left between them. The CDR3 nucleotides read TGTGCCAGCAGCCCGACGTTGGGGGGGATAACTGAAGCTTTCTTT. This translates into CASSPTLGGITEAFF.